This T cell receptor beta chain derives from a study of blood T cell repertoires in COVID-19. Using immunoSEQ multiplex PCR, the repertoire was profiled, and TCRdb retains in-frame clones only, with some absent. This sample has just over 300,000 clones, with approximately 90% found just once. The V gene's germline CDR1 is MDHEN and CDR2 SYDVKM. This CDR3 contains 15 residues. Between the trimmed V and J ends, which lost 7 bases and 2 bases, there was a span of 17 bases. The sample taken for sequencing was PBMCs or T cells enriched from blood (not recorded which). This TCR was recovered from a woman in her thirties or forties who had recovered from COVID-19. The chain is built from TRBV28 and TRBJ2-5; tentative D call: TRBD2 (5 bases). In DNA form, the CDR3 reads TGTGCCAGCACCTTGGGCGGGCTACGTCAAGAGACCCAGTACTTC. Protein sequence: CASTLGGLRQETQYF.